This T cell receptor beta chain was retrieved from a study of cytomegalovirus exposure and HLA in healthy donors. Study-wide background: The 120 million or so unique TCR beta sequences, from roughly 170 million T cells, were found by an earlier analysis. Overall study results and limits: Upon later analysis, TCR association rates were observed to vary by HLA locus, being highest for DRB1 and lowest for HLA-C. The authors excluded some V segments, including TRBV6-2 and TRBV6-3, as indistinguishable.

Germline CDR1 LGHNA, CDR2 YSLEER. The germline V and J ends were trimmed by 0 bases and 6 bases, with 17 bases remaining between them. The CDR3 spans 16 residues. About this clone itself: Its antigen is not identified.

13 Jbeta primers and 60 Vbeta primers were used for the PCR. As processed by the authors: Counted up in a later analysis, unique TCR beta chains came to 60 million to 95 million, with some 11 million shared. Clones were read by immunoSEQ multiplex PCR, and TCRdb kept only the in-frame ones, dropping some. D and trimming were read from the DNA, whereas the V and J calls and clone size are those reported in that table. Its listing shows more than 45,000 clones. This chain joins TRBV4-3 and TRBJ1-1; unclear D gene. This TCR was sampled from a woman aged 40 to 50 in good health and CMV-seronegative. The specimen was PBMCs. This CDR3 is CASSQEIMGRGAEAFF. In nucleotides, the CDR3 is TGCGCCAGCAGCCAAGAAATAATGGGTCGGGGTGCTGAAGCTTTCTTT.